This T cell receptor (beta chain) was retrieved from a study of radiotherapy plus CTLA-4 blockade in lung cancer. Findings and limits, study-wide: With interferon-beta, early dynamics of blood T cell clones were reported to best predict response. Blood saw expansion of tumor-derived TCR clones after radiotherapy plus ipilimumab.

V shed 5 bases and J 8 bases; nucleotides not matched to a gene: 3. CDR3 length equals 14 residues. Germline-derived CDR1 and CDR2 are SGHTA and FQGNSA. Worth noting for this clone: The antigen remains undetermined.

TCRdb keeps only in-frame clones here, not all; method: immunoSEQ multiplex PCR. This sample has 60,000 to 70,000 clones, with around 80% found just once. This TCR was sampled from a human donor with non-small cell lung cancer who had a complete response to radiotherapy plus ipilimumab. The chain is built from TRBV7-2 and TRBJ2-3, with 14 bases lining up with TRBD2. This sample comprised peripheral blood, obtained from a patient treated with radiotherapy plus ipilimumab. The CDR3 region has the DNA TGTGCCAGCAGCCCAGGACTAGCGGGAGGTACGCAGTATTTT. Its translation is CASSPGLAGGTQYF.